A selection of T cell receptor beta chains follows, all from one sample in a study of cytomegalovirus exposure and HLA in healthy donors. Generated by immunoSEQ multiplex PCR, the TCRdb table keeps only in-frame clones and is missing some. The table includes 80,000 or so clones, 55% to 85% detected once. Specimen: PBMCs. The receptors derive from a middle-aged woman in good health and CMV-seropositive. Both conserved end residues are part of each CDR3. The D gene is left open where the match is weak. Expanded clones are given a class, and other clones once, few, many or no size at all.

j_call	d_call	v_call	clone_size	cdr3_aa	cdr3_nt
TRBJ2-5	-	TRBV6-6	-	CASEQGSETQYF	TGTGCCAGCGAGCAGGGATCAGAGACCCAGTACTTC
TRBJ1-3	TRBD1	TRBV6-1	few	CASSAGQGWSGNTIYF	TGTGCCAGCAGTGCAGGACAGGGTTGGTCTGGAAACACCATATATTTT
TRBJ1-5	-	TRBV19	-	CASSMGEGNQPQHF	TGTGCCAGTAGTATGGGGGAGGGCAATCAGCCCCAGCATTTT
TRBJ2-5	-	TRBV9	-	CASSPHAGAVQETQYF	TGTGCCAGCAGCCCCCACGCTGGGGCAGTTCAAGAGACCCAGTACTTC
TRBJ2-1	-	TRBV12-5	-	CASGRQFNEQFF	TGTGCTAGTGGTCGACAGTTCAATGAGCAGTTCTTC
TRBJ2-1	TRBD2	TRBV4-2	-	CASSYTSGGADEQFF	TGTGCCAGCAGCTACACTAGCGGGGGGGCCGATGAGCAGTTCTTC
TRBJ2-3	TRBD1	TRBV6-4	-	CASSLDRGSTDTQYF	TGTGCCAGCAGTTTGGACAGGGGCTCCACAGATACGCAGTATTTT
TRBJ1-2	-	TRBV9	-	CASSPTGGGVPYGYTF	TGTGCCAGCAGCCCCACTGGGGGGGGAGTACCCTATGGCTACACCTTC
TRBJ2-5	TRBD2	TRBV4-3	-	CASSRREGETQYF	TGCGCCAGCAGCCGGAGGGAGGGGGAGACCCAGTACTTC
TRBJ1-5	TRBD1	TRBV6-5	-	CASSATGTGGQPQHF	TGTGCCAGCAGTGCCACCGGGACAGGGGGGCAGCCCCAGCATTTT
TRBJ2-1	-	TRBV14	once	CASSRYSVNEQFF	TGTGCCAGCAGCCGATATAGTGTCAATGAGCAGTTCTTC